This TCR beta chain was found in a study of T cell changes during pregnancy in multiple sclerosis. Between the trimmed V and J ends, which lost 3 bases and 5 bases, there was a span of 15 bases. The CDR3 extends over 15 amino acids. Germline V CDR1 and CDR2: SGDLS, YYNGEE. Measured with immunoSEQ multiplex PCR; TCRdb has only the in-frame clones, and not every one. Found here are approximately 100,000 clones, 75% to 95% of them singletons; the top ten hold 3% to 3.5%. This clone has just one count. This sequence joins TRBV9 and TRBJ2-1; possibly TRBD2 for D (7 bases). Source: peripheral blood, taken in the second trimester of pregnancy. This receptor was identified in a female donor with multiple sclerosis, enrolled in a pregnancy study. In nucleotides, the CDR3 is TGTGCCAGCAGCGCCCGGACTAGGGGGAACAATGAGCAGTTCTTC. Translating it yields CASSARTRGNNEQFF.